This paragraph covers one T cell receptor (beta chain) sequence. This clonotype was seen just once. The antigen this receptor binds is unknown. Base qualities are not recorded, but no much larger clone differs from it by a single base. Evidence from one read is weak. The germline V and J ends show losses of 0 bases and 4 bases respectively, and no gene match explains 5 bases of the junction. The CDR3 has 16 amino acids, counting the end cysteine and phenylalanine. Of all the DNA, just the CDR3 is kept, 48 bases in frame from base 1. The CDR1 and CDR2 encoded by the germline V gene are SGHTA and FQGNSA. Stable Graves' hyperthyroidism was defined as the absence of progression to ophthalmopathy over 18 months of follow-up. Hyperthyroidism patients were aged 18 to 65 years and newly diagnosed, with disease duration of less than 2 months. Patients with uncontrolled infections, other autoimmune diseases, pregnancy or lactation were excluded. Diagnoses relied on clinical symptoms, serum thyroxine and TRAb, thyroid ultrasound and orbital computed tomography. PBMCs were isolated from approximately 10 ml of fresh peripheral blood by Ficoll-Paque density gradient centrifugation. Trizol reagent was used to extract total RNA, and RNA quality was then checked on an Agilent 2100 Bioanalyzer.

The sample belongs to a study of T cells in Graves' hyperthyroidism and ophthalmopathy (dated by TCRdb to the late 2010s). The study in broad terms: Peripheral blood was collected at initial diagnosis, before any treatment. TCR V-J signatures able to tell the groups apart were searched for in a discovery cohort of some 100 patients, of whom 43 had Graves' ophthalmopathy and 57 had stable Graves' hyperthyroidism. Prospective prediction of ophthalmopathy was tested in an independent validation cohort consisting of fewer than 20 hyperthyroidism patients and around 17 patients who later progressed to ophthalmopathy. Thyroid tissue and blood T-cell repertoires from six Graves' hyperthyroidism patients were also compared in the study. TCR Vbeta CDR3 sequencing of 120 to 150 peripheral blood samples (about 45 ophthalmopathy, roughly 74 hyperthyroidism and about 17 progressor patients) is reported in the paper. The 95 to 100 discovery patients were divided at random into training and test sets in a 7:3 ratio. Once sampling was done, hyperthyroidism patients were given methimazole at a starting dose of 30 mg daily, whereas ophthalmopathy patients were given high-dose intravenous methylprednisolone. Overall study results and their limits: A 13 V-J signature model separated ophthalmopathy from stable hyperthyroidism, with approximately 86% sensitivity and around 84% specificity in cross-validation and 80%/75% in testing. Sample size was not statistically predetermined, and investigators were not blinded to group allocation. Most expanded thyroid clonotypes (frequency above 0.001) were also found in blood, which suggests that blood repertoires may mirror thyroid immune responses. In validation, the model predicted progression to ophthalmopathy a median of around 6.5 months before onset, with over 55% sensitivity and roughly 73% specificity.

The TCR beta CDR3 regions were amplified from the RNA transcripts. The first round of RT-PCR for the TCR CDR3 was performed with the HTBI primer set and the Qiagen OneStep RT-PCR kit. Libraries were constructed in a second round of multiplex PCR, after which size selection and purification were carried out. The libraries were sequenced on an Illumina HiSeq2000 using paired-end 100 bp reads. The study's processing was this. Raw data were processed with SOAPnuke, discarding reads with adapters, uncalled bases, mean Phred below 15, or no exact constant-primer or identifier match. COPE v1.2.5 was used to merge the high-quality paired reads, and each unique nucleotide sequence was defined as a clonotype. MiTCR v1.1 was used to align clonotypes to the IMGT TRBV, TRBD and TRBJ reference segments. Only V-J combinations with frequency above 0.0001, covering approximately 99% of repertoires, were analysed. The TCS score was defined as F50 (clonal expansion) divided by E x V (chaos), with BLOSUM62-based TCRdist calculated between CDR3 peptides within each V-J. Welch's t-statistics and random forest reduced around 550 V-J features to roughly 13, which were used in a naive Bayes classifier (R e1071). The public reads were reprocessed in TCRdb via fastp at Q25 and MiXCR, keeping in-frame beta chains. For every CDR3 protein sequence, its rows merge into one entry that carries the most common genes and DNA. It is TCRdb's table, rather than the study itself, that gives the V and J calls and clone size. Recorded for this sample are around 560,000 distinct CDR3 sequences; approximately 15% of them occurred a single time. Together, the top ten hold about 17% of the sample.

The sample consisted of blood. In this chain, TRBV7-2 is recombined with TRBJ2-2, with 7 bases aligning to TRBD2. The clonotype was recovered from a woman younger than 30 with Graves' hyperthyroidism. The CDR3 region reads CASSLAGGKVTGELFF. The nucleotides are TGTGCCAGCAGCTTAGCGGGGGGGAAAGTCACCGGGGAGCTGTTTTTT. With all but the CDR3 taken from the reference TRBV7-2 and TRBJ2-2 genes, the full variable domain is: GAGVSQSPSNKVTEKGKDVELRCDPISGHTALYWYRQSLGQGLEFLIYFQGNSAPDKSGLPSDRFSAERTGGSVSTLTIQRTQQEDSAVYLCASSLAGGKVTGELFFGEGSRLTVL.